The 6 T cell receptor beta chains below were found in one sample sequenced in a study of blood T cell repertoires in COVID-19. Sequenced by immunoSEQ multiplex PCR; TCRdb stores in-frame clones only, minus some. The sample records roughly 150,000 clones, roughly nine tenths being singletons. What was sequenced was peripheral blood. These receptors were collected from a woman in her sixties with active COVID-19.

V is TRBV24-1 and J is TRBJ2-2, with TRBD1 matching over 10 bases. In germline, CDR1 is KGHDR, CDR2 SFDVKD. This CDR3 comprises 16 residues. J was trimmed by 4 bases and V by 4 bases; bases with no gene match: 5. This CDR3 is CATSDPRTGGTGELFF. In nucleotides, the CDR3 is TGTGCCACCAGTGACCCAAGGACAGGGGGCACCGGGGAGCTGTTTTTT.

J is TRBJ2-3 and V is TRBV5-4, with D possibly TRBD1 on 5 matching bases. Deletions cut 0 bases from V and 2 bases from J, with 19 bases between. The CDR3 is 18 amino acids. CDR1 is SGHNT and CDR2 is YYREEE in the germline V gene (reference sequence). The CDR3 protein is CASSLGGPGYAPTDTQYF. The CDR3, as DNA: TGTGCCAGCAGCTTGGGGGGCCCAGGGTATGCCCCCACAGATACGCAGTATTTT.

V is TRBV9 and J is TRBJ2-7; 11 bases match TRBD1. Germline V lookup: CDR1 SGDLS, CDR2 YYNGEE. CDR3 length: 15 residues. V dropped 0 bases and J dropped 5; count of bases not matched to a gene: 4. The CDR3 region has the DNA TGTGCCAGCAGCGTAGACGGACAGGGGGCCCACGAGCAGTACTTC. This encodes CASSVDGQGAHEQYF. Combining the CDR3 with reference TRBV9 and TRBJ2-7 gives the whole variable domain DSGVTQTPKHLITATGQRVTLRCSPRSGDLSVYWYQQSLDQGLQFLIQYYNGEERAKGNILERFSAQQFPDLHSELNLSSLELGDSALYFCASSVDGQGAHEQYFGPGTRLTVT.

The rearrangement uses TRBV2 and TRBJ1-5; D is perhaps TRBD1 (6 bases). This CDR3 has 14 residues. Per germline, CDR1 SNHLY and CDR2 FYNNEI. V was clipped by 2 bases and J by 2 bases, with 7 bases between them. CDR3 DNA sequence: TGTGCCAGCAGTGAAAACAGGGGCAATCAGCCCCAGCATTTT. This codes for CASSENRGNQPQHF.

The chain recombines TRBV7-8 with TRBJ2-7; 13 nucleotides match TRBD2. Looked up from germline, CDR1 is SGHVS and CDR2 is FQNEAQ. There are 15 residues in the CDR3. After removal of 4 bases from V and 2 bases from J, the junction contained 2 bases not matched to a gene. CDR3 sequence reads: CASSSTSGRAYEQYF. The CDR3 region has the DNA TGTGCCAGCAGCTCCACTAGCGGGAGGGCCTACGAGCAGTACTTC.

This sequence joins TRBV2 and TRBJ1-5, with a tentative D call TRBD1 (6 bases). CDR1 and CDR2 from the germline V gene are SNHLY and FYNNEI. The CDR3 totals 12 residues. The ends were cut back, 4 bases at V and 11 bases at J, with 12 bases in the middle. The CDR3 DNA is TGTGCCAGCAGTGGGTTCGGACAGACCCAGCATTTT. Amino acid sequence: CASSGFGQTQHF.